This T cell receptor (beta chain) was profiled in a study of cytotoxic CD8 clonotypes in ibrutinib-treated CLL. Trimming removed 2 bases from V and 2 bases from J; junction bases left unmatched: 9. CDR1 is WSHSY, CDR2 SAAADI, per germline. The CDR3 has 16 amino acids. Here immunoSEQ multiplex PCR was the method, and the copy in TCRdb shows in-frame clones only, minus some. The sample holds over 150,000 clones, over 60% seen once. This clone showed up just once. The clonotype was recovered from a human donor with chronic lymphocytic leukemia. The sequencing here drew on PBMCs, taken after 24 months of ibrutinib treatment. The rearrangement links TRBV10-2 to TRBJ2-7; TRBD1 matches at 7 bases. The chain's CDR3 is CASSEPARQGTYEQYF. The CDR3 DNA sequence: TGCGCCAGCAGTGAGCCAGCCCGACAGGGTACCTACGAGCAGTACTTC.